One sample yielded the 16 T cell receptor beta chains listed below, sequenced in a study of blood T cells in healthy people across ages. Then a second PCR, running roughly 7 to 11 cycles, was carried out with a sample-barcoded 5' primer and a J-beta primer mix. TCRdb redid the calling of the 5' RACE reads with MiXCR, one entry per CDR3 protein. The sample records approximately 800,000 distinct CDR3 sequences, around 50% being singletons. The sample taken for sequencing was blood. The receptors were sampled from a middle-aged man in good health.

The chain has TRBV6-1 and TRBJ2-7; D might be TRBD1 (6 bases). CDR3 length equals 13 residues. Germline CDR1 is MNHNS and CDR2 is SASEGT. V was shortened by 4 bases and J by 5 bases, with 12 bases between the two germline ends. CDR3 coding DNA: TGTGCCAGCAGTGCGGCCGCAGGGGACGAGCAGTACTTC. It translates to CASSAAAGDEQYF.

This clonotype was counted a few times. The chain uses TRBV28 and TRBJ2-6, with D unclear. With 7 bases removed from V and 0 bases from J, the gap between germline ends came to 37 bases. This CDR3 has 24 amino acids. The germline gives CDR1 MDHEN, CDR2 SYDVKM. CDR3 in DNA: TGTGCCAGCACCCTACTCGGCCGAGTACAGCCTAACTACCCCGCCCGCTCTGGGGCCAACGTCCTGACTTTC. This encodes CASTLLGRVQPNYPARSGANVLTF.

The chain employs TRBV28 and TRBJ2-2; 7 bases map to TRBD1. J was trimmed by 5 bases and V by 6 bases; bases with no gene match: 0. The germline V gene has CDR1 MDHEN and CDR2 SYDVKM. The CDR3 totals 12 residues. CDR3: CASRTGTGELFF. As DNA, the CDR3 is TGTGCCAGCAGGACAGGGACCGGGGAGCTGTTTTTT.

In this sample, this clonotype turned up a few times. CDR3 loop: CASSQDVYRGLNTEAFF. CDR3 DNA: TGCGCCAGCAGCCAAGATGTTTACAGGGGCCTGAACACTGAAGCTTTCTTT. This sequence joins TRBV4-1 and TRBJ1-1, with 7 bases fitting TRBD1. V lost 0 bases, J lost 0 bases, and 7 bases stayed unmatched. Germline loops: CDR1 MGHRA, CDR2 YSYEKL. CDR3 length: 17 amino acids.

This clonotype was seen a few times. This rearrangement joins TRBV28 to TRBJ2-3; D unclear. The CDR3 sequence is 16 residues long. Per germline, CDR1 MDHEN and CDR2 SYDVKM. The V end was cut by 4 bases, the J end by 0 bases, with 14 bases between. The CDR3 region has the DNA TGTGCCAGCAGTTCCTATGGTGACCCTAGCACAGATACGCAGTATTTT. Protein product: CASSSYGDPSTDTQYF.

The CDR3 DNA reads as TGTGCCAGCAGTTCCAGAAAGGGACAGGTGAACAATGAGCAGTTCTTC. Translation gives CASSSRKGQVNNEQFF. V and J are TRBV6-5 and TRBJ2-1; 8 bases align to TRBD1. Germline CDR1 is MNHEY and CDR2 is SVGAGI. With V trimmed by 4 bases and J by 5 bases, 10 bases remained unmatched. The CDR3 has 16 amino acids.

Comment on this clonotype: This may arise from a read error, as a much more abundant clone is one base away. The V call is TRBV6-5, the J call TRBJ2-5, with D tentatively TRBD2 (6 bases). The germline V gene has CDR1 MNHEY and CDR2 SVGAGI. The CDR3 covers 14 residues. Trimming removed 6 bases from V and 4 bases from J, with 15 bases in between. The CDR3 nucleotides read TGTGCCAGCAGAGGAGGGCTAGAAGGAGAGACCCAGTACTTC. Protein product: CASRGGLEGETQYF.

In the case of this clonotype: This may come from a read error, since a much larger clone is one base off. The chain carries TRBV5-1 and TRBJ2-3; D remains ambiguous. Germline lookup yields CDR1 SGHRS and CDR2 YFSETQ. V was clipped by 0 bases and J by 0 bases, with 5 bases between them. CDR3 length: 14 residues. The CDR3 protein is CASSLGESTDTQYF. Written as DNA, the CDR3 is TGCGCCAGCAGCTTGGGTGAGAGCACAGATACGCAGTATTTT.

This clonotype was seen a few times. The chain has TRBV4-2 and TRBJ2-3; 8 nucleotides agree with TRBD2. The CDR3 length is 16 residues. Germline CDR1 and CDR2: LGHNA and YNFKEQ. V shed 4 bases and J 4 bases; nucleotides not matched to a gene: 10. As DNA, the CDR3 is TGTGCCAGCAGCCCTGCGAGCGGGAGTACCCCAGATACGCAGTATTTT. The encoded protein is CASSPASGSTPDTQYF.

The rearrangement joins TRBV5-6 to TRBJ2-3; 10 bases line up with TRBD2. This CDR3 is 16 amino acids long. With V trimmed by 0 bases and J by 4 bases, 5 bases remained unmatched. Per the germline V gene, CDR1 is SGHDT and CDR2 is YYEEEE. CDR3 sequence (DNA): TGTGCCAGCAGCTTGGTTAGCGGGGGGTTGGCAGATACGCAGTATTTT. It codes for CASSLVSGGLADTQYF.

The V call is TRBV5-1, the J call TRBJ1-2; D not certain. CDR3 size: 14 residues. Germline loops: CDR1 SGHRS, CDR2 YFSETQ. Trimming shortened V by 1 base and J by 6 bases, and 13 bases separated the two germline ends. CDR3 nucleotide sequence: TGCGCCAGCAGCTTGCAGGACTTCTCCAATGGCTACACCTTC. Its protein product is CASSLQDFSNGYTF.

The chain links TRBV12-3 or TRBV12-4 to TRBJ2-7; TRBD2 is a possible D gene (5 bases). The DNA end is a closer match to TRBJ2-5, so the J assignment may be wrong. CDR3 length: 13 amino acids. CDR3 amino acids: CASSPLRGKTQYF. CDR3 sequence (DNA): TGTGCCAGCAGTCCCCTACGGGGAAAGACCCAGTACTTC.

The J gene is TRBJ2-1, the V gene TRBV2; no reliable D call. CDR1 is SNHLY and CDR2 is FYNNEI in the germline V gene. V gave up 3 bases and J gave up 4 bases, with 13 bases separating them. The CDR3 extends over 15 amino acids. For the CDR3, the DNA is TGTGCCAGCAGTGATAAGGAGAGTTTTTACAATGAGCAGTTCTTC. Protein: CASSDKESFYNEQFF.

This clonotype was seen a handful of times. J is TRBJ2-3 and V is TRBV29-1; D unresolved. The CDR3 totals 14 residues. Trimming stripped 8 bases from V and 0 bases from J, with 15 bases between. Germline V CDR1 and CDR2: SQVTM, ANQGSEA. CDR3 nucleotide sequence: TGCAGCCACCCGGGTGTAGGCAGCACAGATACGCAGTATTTT. Translation: CSHPGVGSTDTQYF.

The chain carries TRBV5-1 and TRBJ2-3; possible D gene TRBD2, 6 bases. The germline gives CDR1 SGHRS, CDR2 YFSETQ. The CDR3 is 14 residues long. The V and J ends lost 7 bases and 6 bases respectively, with 18 bases between them. Here the CDR3 DNA reads TGCGCCAGCTCCCGGGAGACCGATTCGGATACGCAGTATTTT. Amino acid sequence: CASSRETDSDTQYF. The full variable domain, completed using reference TRBV5-1 and TRBJ2-3, is KAGVTQTPRYLIKTRGQQVTLSCSPISGHRSVSWYQQTPGQGLQFLFEYFSETQRNKGNFPGRFSGRQFSNSRSEMNVSTLELGDSALYLCASSRETDSDTQYFGPGTRLTVL.

A note on this clonotype: With a much larger clone just one base away, this may be a read error. The chain joins TRBV25-1 to TRBJ2-1, with D possibly TRBD1 on 7 matching bases. The V end lost 3 bases, the J end lost 13 bases, and 22 bases lay between the germline ends. This CDR3 region has 15 residues. Germline lookup yields CDR1 MGHDK and CDR2 SYGVNS. The CDR3 region is CASSDLGRGAETQFF. The CDR3 DNA follows: TGTGCCAGCAGTGATCTTGGCAGGGGGGCAGAGACCCAGTTCTTC.